The 23 T cell receptor beta chains below were found in one sample sequenced in a study of blood T cell repertoires in COVID-19. The protocol was immunoSEQ multiplex PCR, while the TCRdb copy is restricted to in-frame clones and leaves out a portion. The sample holds about 200,000 clones, 80% to 90% seen once. Material for sequencing was PBMCs or T cells enriched from blood (not recorded which). These receptors all come from a man in his forties who had recovered from COVID-19.

J is TRBJ1-1 and V is TRBV30, with D maybe TRBD1 (6 bases). The CDR3 loop spans 14 amino acids. V shed 4 bases and J shed 5 bases, with 17 bases lying between them. The germline V gene encodes CDR1 GTSNPN and CDR2 SVGIG (reference sequence). CDR3 region: CAWNVMGARTEAFF. As DNA, the CDR3 is TGTGCCTGGAACGTAATGGGGGCTCGAACTGAAGCTTTCTTT.

This chain links TRBV6-2 or TRBV6-3 with TRBJ2-7; TRBD1 matches 7 bases. This CDR3 comprises 15 residues. Germline-derived CDR1 and CDR2 are MNHEY and SVGEGT. The J segment lost 0 bases and the V segment lost 4 bases, leaving 6 bases of the junction unmatched. This chain's CDR3 is CASSSLTGTSYEQYF. The CDR3 DNA is TGTGCCAGCAGTTCCCTGACAGGGACCTCCTACGAGCAGTACTTC.

The V and J genes are TRBV2 and TRBJ1-1; D ambiguous. Trimming pared 5 bases from V and 4 bases from J, leaving 5 bases between. Germline V gene data show CDR1 as SNHLY and CDR2 as FYNNEI. The CDR3 covers 11 residues. Written as DNA, the CDR3 is TGTGCCAGCAGTTACAGCACTGAAGCTTTCTTT. Amino acid sequence: CASSYSTEAFF. The full variable domain, its missing parts supplied by reference TRBV2 and TRBJ1-1, is EPEVTQTPSHQVTQMGQEVILRCVPISNHLYFYWYRQILGQKVEFLVSFYNNEISEKSEIFDDQFSVERPDGSNFTLKIRSTKLEDSAMYFCASSYSTEAFFGQGTRLTVV.

The genes are TRBV27 and TRBJ1-2; 8 nucleotides match TRBD1. The ends lost 1 base at V and 3 bases at J; junction bases unmatched: 7. From germline, CDR1 is MNHEY and CDR2 SMNVEV (reference sequence). The CDR3 runs 16 residues. The CDR3 DNA is TGTGCCAGCAGTTTATTCGCCGGACAGGGAGACTATGGCTACACCTTC. Encoded protein: CASSLFAGQGDYGYTF.

V is TRBV14 and J is TRBJ1-3, with D perhaps matching TRBD1 (6 bases). This CDR3 spans 16 amino acids. The V end lost 6 bases, the J end lost 2 bases, and 17 bases lay between the germline ends. Per the germline V gene, CDR1 is SGHDN and CDR2 is FVKESK. DNA for the CDR3: TGTGCCAGCAGTTCCAACACAGGGCGAGCTGGAAACACCATATATTTT. Protein product: CASSSNTGRAGNTIYF.

The chain couples TRBV29-1 to TRBJ2-7, with D possibly matching TRBD1 (5 bases). V lost 5 bases and J lost 1, with 9 bases in between. Germline V gives CDR1 SQVTM, CDR2 ANQGSEA. The CDR3 has 12 residues. The CDR3 protein is CSVSTASYEQYF. The DNA for the CDR3 is TGCAGCGTTTCGACAGCATCCTACGAGCAGTACTTC.

The V call is TRBV18, the J call TRBJ2-1, with D possibly TRBD2 on 5 matching bases. Between the trimmed V and J ends, which lost 2 bases and 5 bases, there was a span of 16 bases. Germline-derived CDR1 and CDR2 are KGHSH and LQKENI. This CDR3 contains 16 residues. This chain's CDR3 is CASSPIALSPNNEQFF. DNA of the CDR3: TGTGCCAGCTCACCAATAGCGCTGAGTCCTAACAATGAGCAGTTCTTC. The full variable domain, its missing parts supplied by reference TRBV18 and TRBJ2-1, is NAGVMQNPRHLVRRRGQEARLRCSPMKGHSHVYWYRQLPEEGLKFMVYLQKENIIDESGMPKERFSAEFPKEGPSILRIQQVVRGDSAAYFCASSPIALSPNNEQFFGPGTRLTVL.

The genes are TRBV6-2 or TRBV6-3 and TRBJ1-5; the match to TRBD1 covers 8 bases. Germline values: CDR1 MNHEY, CDR2 SVGEGT. CDR3 length: 16 residues. Unmatched junction bases numbered 11, after V lost 5 bases and J lost 5 bases. DNA of the CDR3: TGTGCCAGCAGTCGTAATTTACAGGGGGGGGATCAGCCCCAGCATTTT. Protein product: CASSRNLQGGDQPQHF.

The chain couples TRBV2 to TRBJ1-4; possible D gene TRBD1, 6 bases. The CDR3 runs 14 residues. CDR1 SNHLY and CDR2 FYNNEI come from the germline V gene. Trimming removed 6 bases from V and 0 bases from J, with 8 bases in between. In DNA form, the CDR3 reads TGTGCCAGCAGAACAGGGTCAACTAATGAAAAACTGTTTTTT. Translation gives CASRTGSTNEKLFF.

This chain links TRBV28 with TRBJ1-5, with TRBD1 as a possible D gene (6 bases). This CDR3 has 14 amino acids. Trimming shortened V by 5 bases and J by 8 bases, and 16 bases separated the two germline ends. Germline V gene lookup returns CDR1 MDHEN and CDR2 SYDVKM. CDR3 region: CASSPTGIGEPQHF. The CDR3 DNA reads TGTGCCAGCAGTCCTACAGGGATCGGCGAGCCCCAGCATTTT.

The chain links TRBV5-1 to TRBJ1-1; D ambiguous. The ends were cut back, 3 bases at V and 7 bases at J, with 16 bases in the middle. The CDR3 loop spans 14 amino acids. Germline CDR1 SGHRS, CDR2 YFSETQ. The DNA for the CDR3 is TGCGCCAGCAGCTGGACTAACTATCTAAATGAAGCTTTCTTT. It encodes CASSWTNYLNEAFF.

V and J are TRBV18 and TRBJ2-5; TRBD2 matches at 13 bases. This CDR3 is built from 17 residues. With V trimmed by 2 bases and J by 4 bases, 7 bases remained unmatched. The germline V gene encodes CDR1 KGHSH and CDR2 LQKENI. The CDR3 DNA follows: TGTGCCAGCTCACCAATAGGACTAGCGGGAGTTACAGAGACCCAGTACTTC. Its translation: CASSPIGLAGVTETQYF.

V and J are TRBV5-1 and TRBJ2-7; the match to TRBD2 covers 9 bases. Germline CDR1 reads SGHRS; CDR2 reads YFSETQ. The V segment lost 2 bases and the J segment 7 bases; nucleotides outside the gene matches: 13. The CDR3 spans 16 residues. In DNA form, the CDR3 reads TGCGCCAGCAGCTTCCAGACACTCGGACTAGCGAGAGAGCAGTACTTC. This codes for CASSFQTLGLAREQYF.

The chain uses TRBV9 and TRBJ2-2; D is perhaps TRBD1 (6 bases). The CDR3 length is 15 residues. The germline V and J ends were trimmed by 3 bases and 1 base, with 10 bases remaining between them. The germline gives CDR1 SGDLS, CDR2 YYNGEE. The DNA of the CDR3 is TGTGCCAGCAGCGAACAGGGCAGGAACACCGGGGAGCTGTTTTTT. Translating gives CASSEQGRNTGELFF.

The rearrangement joins TRBV18 to TRBJ2-6, with 11 positions matching TRBD1. Germline values: CDR1 KGHSH, CDR2 LQKENI. CDR3 length: 17 amino acids. The J segment lost 1 base and the V segment lost 8 bases, leaving 7 bases of the junction unmatched. CDR3 nucleotide sequence: TGTGCCAGCCCTAGGACAGGGGGCTTTTCTGGGGCCAACGTCCTGACTTTC. This translates into CASPRTGGFSGANVLTF.

This clone was seen once. V is TRBV7-2 and J is TRBJ2-1, with D possibly being TRBD2 (6 bases). V shed 8 bases and J shed 4 bases, with 15 bases lying between them. The CDR3 covers 14 residues. CDR1 is SGHTA and CDR2 is FQGNSA in the germline V gene. The CDR3 nucleotides read TGTGCCAGCTGCCGTCTTGCGGGGTACAATGAGCAGTTCTTC. Translation: CASCRLAGYNEQFF.

V usage is TRBV10-3 and J usage is TRBJ1-1; 8 nucleotides line up with TRBD1. Germline V gene sequence: CDR1 ENHRY, CDR2 SYGVKD. V gave up 10 bases and J gave up 1 base; unmatched junction bases: 11. This CDR3 is built from 15 residues. CDR3 in amino acids: CATLKGQASNTEAFF. CDR3 DNA: TGTGCCACTCTCAAGGGACAGGCCTCGAACACTGAAGCTTTCTTT.

The J gene is TRBJ2-3, the V gene TRBV9; tentatively, D is TRBD1 or TRBD2 (5 bases each). This CDR3 has 15 amino acids. The germline V gene encodes CDR1 SGDLS and CDR2 YYNGEE. V lost 4 bases and J 2 bases, leaving 14 bases between the germline ends. CDR3 sequence: CASSLGAGITDTQYF. As DNA, the CDR3 is TGTGCCAGCAGCCTAGGGGCGGGCATCACAGATACGCAGTATTTT.

This chain uses TRBV7-8 with TRBJ1-5; the D gene is possibly TRBD1 (6 bases). This CDR3 is built from 16 residues. Per germline, CDR1 SGHVS and CDR2 FQNEAQ. V was pared by 5 bases and J by 1 base, with 15 bases between. CDR3 in DNA: TGTGCCAGCAGCCCATACAGGGTACCCAGCAATCAGCCCCAGCATTTT. It specifies CASSPYRVPSNQPQHF.

This rearrangement joins TRBV5-1 to TRBJ2-1; a weak D match, TRBD2 (5 bases). The germline V gene has CDR1 SGHRS and CDR2 YFSETQ. V shed 0 bases and J shed 8 bases, with 15 bases lying between them. The CDR3 runs to 15 residues. CDR3 protein: CASSLALGGRDEQFF. The DNA of the CDR3 is TGCGCCAGCAGCTTGGCCCTAGGAGGCCGTGATGAGCAGTTCTTC.

This clone is a singleton in its sample. The chain carries TRBV7-2 and TRBJ1-2, with D perhaps matching TRBD1 (6 bases). Trimming took 0 bases from V and 6 from J, leaving 17 bases between them. CDR1 and CDR2 from the germline V gene are SGHTA and FQGNSA. The CDR3 sequence is 16 residues long. The CDR3 region has the DNA TGTGCCAGCAGCTTAGCGCTGGCAGGGGCCCCAAATGGCTACACCTTC. It translates to CASSLALAGAPNGYTF.

The chain links TRBV4-1 to TRBJ1-6; possibly TRBD1 for D (5 bases). The CDR3 totals 17 residues. CDR1 MGHRA and CDR2 YSYEKL come from the germline V gene. The V gene lost 1 base and the J gene lost 0 bases, with 10 bases spanning the gap. CDR3 in DNA: TGCGCCAGCAGCCAAGGGGGCGAGAGCTCCTATAATTCACCCCTCCACTTT. It encodes CASSQGGESSYNSPLHF.

The chain uses TRBV6-5 and TRBJ1-1; 8 nucleotides line up with TRBD1. Germline V gene data show CDR1 as MNHEY and CDR2 as SVGAGI. V dropped 7 bases and J dropped 6; count of bases not matched to a gene: 13. CDR3 size: 15 residues. The CDR3 loop is CASISAGGLGAEAFF. CDR3 DNA sequence: TGTGCCAGCATCTCGGCAGGGGGCCTTGGGGCTGAAGCTTTCTTT.